This TCR beta chain is from a study of T cell responses to AZD1222 COVID-19 vaccine. About the study: Combined were second doses at about 4 or about 12 weeks.

V lost 5 bases to trimming and J lost 1 base, with 12 bases between them. The CDR3 extends over 14 amino acids. Germline loops: CDR1 SGHAT, CDR2 FQNNGV. On this clone itself: Its antigen is still unknown.

The protocol was immunoSEQ multiplex PCR, while the TCRdb copy is restricted to in-frame clones and leaves out a portion. The table shows roughly 66,000 clones, with about 83% occurring only once. Study-wide findings and caveats: Spike-wide coverage was observed for vaccine-associated CD4 TCRs, with dominant responses at 160-218 and 743-854. Spike-specific TCR breadth and depth were elevated following two AZD1222 doses.

The chain links TRBV11-2 to TRBJ2-7, with D tentatively TRBD2 (5 bases). The source material was peripheral blood, sampled on day 0 of AZD1222 vaccination. This sequence was found in an adult in good health. The CDR3 sequence: CASSGGRGSYEQYF. Written as DNA, the CDR3 is TGTGCCAGCAGCGGAGGTCGCGGATCCTACGAGCAGTACTTC.